These 26 T cell receptor beta chains came from one sample sequenced in a study of low-dose radiotherapy and immunotherapy resistance in tumors. Sample time point: before trial treatment. Primers targeting TRAV and TRBV primed first-strand cDNA, covering alpha and beta chains. A roughly 19-cycle PCR with a constant-region primer and V-primer adapter amplified TCRs. TCRdb independently ran MiXCR on the reads; one entry per CDR3 protein. This sample has tens of thousands of distinct CDR3 sequences, with 18% found just once. The sample consisted of PBMCs, taken before treatment. The source of these receptors is a male donor with prostate cancer.

The table lists this clonotype with many counts. The chain recombines TRBV20-1 with TRBJ2-7; possible D gene TRBD1, 6 bases. Germline lookup yields CDR1 DFQATT and CDR2 SNEGSKA (reference sequence). V lost 3 bases and J 2 bases, leaving 17 bases between the germline ends. This CDR3 spans 15 amino acids. CDR3 in amino acids: CSARESTGGTYEQYF. The CDR3 nucleotides are TGCAGTGCTAGGGAATCGACAGGTGGCACCTACGAGCAGTACTTC.

This clonotype occurred many times. V gene TRBV12-3 or TRBV12-4 combines with J gene TRBJ1-2; 9 positions match TRBD1. CDR3 length: 14 residues. Trimming removed 3 bases from V and 6 bases from J; junction bases left unmatched: 5. This chain's CDR3 is CASSLSRDRDGYTF. DNA for the CDR3: TGTGCCAGCAGTTTGTCCCGGGACAGGGATGGCTACACCTTC.

Many counts were recorded for this clonotype. V and J are TRBV9 and TRBJ1-2, with D unresolved. This CDR3 spans 15 amino acids. Trimming cost V 4 bases and J 3 bases, with 16 bases left between them. Germline values: CDR1 SGDLS, CDR2 YYNGEE. The CDR3 DNA reads as TGTGCCAGCAGCCGCCAGGCTGGCGGGGACTATGGCTACACCTTC. As protein: CASSRQAGGDYGYTF. The variable domain in full, completed from reference TRBV9 and TRBJ1-2, reads DSGVTQTPKHLITATGQRVTLRCSPRSGDLSVYWYQQSLDQGLQFLIQYYNGEERAKGNILERFSAQQFPDLHSELNLSSLELGDSALYFCASSRQAGGDYGYTFGSGTRLTVV.

This clonotype was seen repeatedly, ten times or more. V is TRBV11-2 and J is TRBJ2-4; the D gene is possibly TRBD1 (6 bases). This CDR3 has 17 amino acids. Trimming left V 0 bases short and J 3 bases short, with 15 bases between. Germline V lookup: CDR1 SGHAT, CDR2 FQNNGV. The DNA for the CDR3 is TGTGCCAGCAGCTTAGATGCCCCGGGCAGGGGCAAAAACATTCAGTACTTC. Translating it yields CASSLDAPGRGKNIQYF.

This clonotype has a count of ten or more. This chain's CDR3 is CSVEPIVPGELFF. CDR3 in DNA: TGCAGCGTTGAACCGATCGTGCCCGGGGAGCTGTTTTTT. V and J are TRBV29-1 and TRBJ2-2; D not resolved. Germline CDR1 and CDR2: SQVTM and ANQGSEA. This CDR3 comprises 13 residues. V dropped 2 bases and J dropped 6 bases, with 10 bases sitting between them.

Ten or more counts support this clonotype. Here the CDR3 reads CASSVAGEGSYNEQFF. For the CDR3, the DNA is TGTGCCAGCAGTGTAGCCGGGGAAGGGTCCTACAATGAGCAGTTCTTC. This chain uses TRBV6-1 with TRBJ2-1; weak D call: TRBD2 (5 bases). The V gene lost 4 bases and the J gene lost 1 base, with 14 bases spanning the gap. Germline V CDR1 and CDR2: MNHNS, SASEGT. This CDR3 region has 16 residues.

This clonotype has a count of ten or more. The chain employs TRBV9 and TRBJ2-3; 7 positions match TRBD1. The CDR3 has 18 residues. Germline V CDR1 and CDR2: SGDLS, YYNGEE. J lost 6 bases, V lost 3 bases, and 19 bases had no gene match. The chain's CDR3 is CASSERTHTGTVTDTQYF. CDR3 nucleotides: TGTGCCAGCAGCGAGAGAACACATACCGGGACAGTCACGGATACGCAGTATTTT.

At least ten counts were recorded for this clonotype. This chain uses TRBV7-9 with TRBJ2-1, with 11 bases identical to TRBD2. Germline trimming cut 3 bases from V and 6 bases from J; bases unmatched to any gene: 4. The CDR3 has 15 residues. The germline V gene has CDR1 SEHNR and CDR2 FQNEAQ (reference sequence). CDR3: CASSFSGGVVNEQFF. In DNA, the CDR3 is TGTGCCAGCAGCTTTAGCGGGGGGGTGGTCAATGAGCAGTTCTTC.

This clonotype was seen repeatedly, ten times or more. The chain has TRBV11-1 and TRBJ2-4; D is uncertain. Trimming cost V 5 bases and J 0 bases, with 14 bases left between them. The CDR3 has 16 residues. From germline, CDR1 is SGHAT and CDR2 FQDESV (reference sequence). CDR3 amino acids: CASSPRPEIAKNIQYF. CDR3 sequence (DNA): TGTGCCAGCAGCCCGCGACCCGAGATAGCCAAAAACATTCAGTACTTC.

This clonotype has ten or more counts. The V gene is TRBV3-1, the J gene TRBJ2-7; D not resolved. Germline V gene lookup returns CDR1 LGHDT and CDR2 YNNKEL (reference sequence). Deletions cut 0 bases from V and 6 bases from J, with 3 bases between. The CDR3 has 11 residues. CDR3 sequence reads: CASSQEFEQYF. CDR3 nucleotide sequence: TGTGCCAGCAGCCAAGAATTCGAGCAGTACTTC.

This clonotype appeared many times. The chain uses TRBV7-9 and TRBJ1-2; weak D call: TRBD1 (5 bases). Germline V gene sequence: CDR1 SEHNR, CDR2 FQNEAQ (reference sequence). V shed 0 bases and J shed 4 bases, with 12 bases lying between them. CDR3 length: 15 residues. The CDR3 sequence: CASSLAARQSYGYTF. The CDR3, as DNA: TGTGCCAGCAGCTTAGCGGCCCGACAGTCCTATGGCTACACCTTC.

The chain employs TRBV5-1 and TRBJ2-1; D uncertain. The CDR3 contains 12 residues. The germline V and J ends were trimmed by 1 base and 6 bases, with 5 bases remaining between them. Germline-derived CDR1 and CDR2 are SGHRS and YFSETQ. Here the CDR3 DNA reads TGCGCCAGCAGCTTGCCCGCCAATGAGCAGTTCTTC. Translating gives CASSLPANEQFF.

This clonotype was seen many times. CDR3 nucleotide sequence: TGTGCCAGCAGCCAAGATTGGGGGAGAGCTTTCTTT. Translation: CASSQDWGRAFF. This sequence joins TRBV14 and TRBJ1-1, with a weak D call TRBD1 (5 bases). Germline CDR1 is SGHDN and CDR2 is FVKESK. This CDR3 contains 12 residues. V was clipped by 0 bases and J by 10 bases, with 9 bases between them.

This clonotype occurred many times. The gene calls are TRBV13 and TRBJ2-1, with D perhaps matching TRBD1 (5 bases). This CDR3 has 16 residues. Deletions cut 2 bases from V and 8 bases from J, with 19 bases between. Germline values: CDR1 PRHDT, CDR2 FYEKMQ (reference sequence). The CDR3 reads CASSLRQGGLIDEQFF. In DNA form, the CDR3 reads TGTGCCAGCAGCTTAAGGCAGGGTGGCCTTATAGATGAGCAGTTCTTC.

This clonotype was observed at least ten times. The rearrangement uses TRBV5-1 and TRBJ1-1, with TRBD1 as a possible D gene (5 bases). This CDR3 has 15 residues. V lost 4 bases and J lost 1, with 14 bases in between. The V gene's germline CDR1 is SGHRS and CDR2 YFSETQ. The CDR3 region is CASSGGVGGNTEAFF. As DNA, the CDR3 is TGCGCCAGCAGCGGAGGGGTGGGGGGGAACACTGAAGCTTTCTTT.

This clonotype was observed many times. V gene TRBV2 combines with J gene TRBJ2-3, with 8 bases matching TRBD1. CDR1 and CDR2 (germline): SNHLY, FYNNEI. The J segment lost 0 bases and the V segment lost 5 bases, leaving 4 bases of the junction unmatched. The CDR3 covers 15 residues. In DNA form, the CDR3 reads TGTGCCAGCAGTAGACAGGGGCCGAGCACAGATACGCAGTATTTT. Residues: CASSRQGPSTDTQYF.

On this clonotype: Only one base separates this from a far larger clonotype, so it likely reflects a read error. This chain connects TRBV4-2 to TRBJ2-7; D not resolved. Germline V gene sequence: CDR1 LGHNA, CDR2 YNFKEQ. The CDR3 loop spans 12 amino acids. V was pared by 3 bases and J by 6 bases, with 9 bases between. CDR3 amino acids: CASSQDGCEQYF. The CDR3 coding sequence is TGTGCCAGCAGCCAGGACGGCTGCGAGCAGTACTTC.

Ten or more counts support this clonotype. The chain recombines TRBV27 with TRBJ1-5; the match to TRBD1 covers 9 bases. The CDR3 covers 12 residues. The V gene's germline CDR1 is MNHEY and CDR2 SMNVEV (reference sequence). Germline trimming cut 9 bases from V and 6 bases from J; bases unmatched to any gene: 3. CDR3 sequence reads: CASKDRGQPQHF. The CDR3 DNA reads as TGTGCCAGTAAGGACAGGGGTCAGCCCCAGCATTTT.

This clonotype was seen many times. The J gene is TRBJ2-7, the V gene TRBV27; possibly TRBD1 or TRBD2 for D (5 bases each). V was shortened by 5 bases and J by 2 bases, with 22 bases between the two germline ends. This CDR3 is 17 amino acids long. CDR1 and CDR2 from the germline V gene are MNHEY and SMNVEV (reference sequence). As DNA, the CDR3 is TGTGCCAGCAGTCATATTGGCCCCCAGGGAGTAACCTACGAGCAGTACTTC. Protein: CASSHIGPQGVTYEQYF.

The chain uses TRBV20-1 and TRBJ2-1, with D perhaps matching TRBD2 (7 bases). Germline V gene sequence: CDR1 DFQATT, CDR2 SNEGSKA (reference sequence). The CDR3 is made up of 15 amino acids. The ends were cut back, 0 bases at V and 2 bases at J, with 11 bases in the middle. The CDR3 sequence: CSARDSGGPYNEQFF. Written as DNA, the CDR3 is TGCAGTGCTAGAGATTCGGGGGGCCCCTACAATGAGCAGTTCTTC.

This chain links TRBV28 with TRBJ2-1; D is unresolved. The CDR3 consists of 15 residues. CDR1 is MDHEN, CDR2 SYDVKM, per germline. Deletions cut 2 bases from V and 2 bases from J, with 10 bases between. This chain's CDR3 is CASSLPAFAYNEQFF. The CDR3 DNA is TGTGCCAGCAGTTTACCGGCATTCGCCTACAATGAGCAGTTCTTC.

This clonotype was counted many times. The chain recombines TRBV9 with TRBJ2-5; TRBD1 matches 11 bases. J lost 5 bases, V lost 2 bases, and 2 bases had no gene match. There are 14 residues in the CDR3. Germline values: CDR1 SGDLS, CDR2 YYNGEE. In DNA form, the CDR3 reads TGTGCCAGCAGCGTGGACAGGGGGCGGGAGACCCAGTACTTC. This encodes CASSVDRGRETQYF.

This clonotype was counted ten times or more. The chain couples TRBV29-1 to TRBJ2-7; D is undetermined. This CDR3 contains 15 residues. The germline V gene encodes CDR1 SQVTM and CDR2 ANQGSEA. V was cut by 6 bases and J by 2 bases, with 20 bases left in between. The CDR3 coding sequence is TGCAGCGTCATCCAGGCCCATGCGGTAACCTACGAGCAGTACTTC. Its protein is CSVIQAHAVTYEQYF.

This chain links TRBV23-1 with TRBJ2-7; D tentatively reads TRBD1 or TRBD2 (5 bases each). TRBV23-1 is assigned to the ORF class and has an uncertain function. This CDR3 is 16 amino acids long. V lost 11 bases and J lost 0, with 23 bases in between. CDR3 loop: CAPAGAAGGSSYEQYF. The CDR3 DNA is TGCGCCCCGGCTGGGGCCGCAGGAGGAAGCTCCTACGAGCAGTACTTC.

This clonotype has ten or more counts. The genes are TRBV6-2 or TRBV6-3 and TRBJ1-4; D is undetermined. This CDR3 is 12 amino acids long. Trimming stripped 6 bases from V and 8 bases from J, with 10 bases between. The germline gives CDR1 MNHEY, CDR2 SVGEGT. The CDR3: CASSYSVEKLFF. The CDR3 DNA reads as TGTGCCAGCAGCTACAGTGTCGAAAAACTGTTTTTT.

This clonotype was seen many times. V is TRBV2 and J is TRBJ1-5; 7 nucleotides match TRBD1. Trimming took 1 base from V and 6 from J; bases not matched to a gene: 6. The CDR3 sequence is 15 residues long. CDR1 and CDR2 (germline): SNHLY, FYNNEI. The CDR3 loop is CASSEGRGVLQPQHF. CDR3 DNA: TGTGCCAGCAGTGAAGGCAGGGGGGTTCTTCAGCCCCAGCATTTT. The variable domain in full, with the rest retrieved from reference TRBV2 and TRBJ1-5, is EPEVTQTPSHQVTQMGQEVILRCVPISNHLYFYWYRQILGQKVEFLVSFYNNEISEKSEIFDDQFSVERPDGSNFTLKIRSTKLEDSAMYFCASSEGRGVLQPQHFGDGTRLSIL.